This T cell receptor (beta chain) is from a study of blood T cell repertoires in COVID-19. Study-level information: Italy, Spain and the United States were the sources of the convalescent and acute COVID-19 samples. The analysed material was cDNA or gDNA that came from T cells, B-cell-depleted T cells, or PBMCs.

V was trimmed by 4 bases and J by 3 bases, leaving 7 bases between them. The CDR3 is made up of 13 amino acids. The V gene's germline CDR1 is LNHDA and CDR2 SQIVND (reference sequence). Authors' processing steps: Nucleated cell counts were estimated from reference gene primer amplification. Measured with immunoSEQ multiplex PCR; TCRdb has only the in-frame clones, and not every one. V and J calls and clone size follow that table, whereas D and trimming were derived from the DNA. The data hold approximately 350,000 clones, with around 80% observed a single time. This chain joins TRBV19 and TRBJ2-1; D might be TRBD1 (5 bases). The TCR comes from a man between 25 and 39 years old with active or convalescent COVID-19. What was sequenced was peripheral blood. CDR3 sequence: CASSTDSYNEQFF. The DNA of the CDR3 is TGTGCCAGTAGTACCGACAGCTACAATGAGCAGTTCTTC.